The sequence of this T cell receptor (beta chain) was determined in a study of cytomegalovirus exposure and HLA in healthy donors. About the research overall: As an earlier analysis found, around 190 million T cells yielded about 120 million unique TCR beta sequences. Samples from HLA-typed donors yielded about 85 million unique TCRs in an early data release.

13 Jbeta primers and 60 Vbeta primers were used for the PCR. Generated by immunoSEQ multiplex PCR, the TCRdb table keeps only in-frame clones and is missing some. Counted here are 70,000 or so clones, around 86% occurring once; the ten biggest clones make up 1.5% to 2%. CDR1 is MNHEY, CDR2 SMNVEV, per germline (reference sequence). The CDR3 length is 13 residues. V was shortened by 5 bases and J by 5 bases, with 10 bases between the two germline ends. Sequenced input: PBMCs. The chain joins TRBV27 to TRBJ1-5, with D possibly being TRBD1 (6 bases). The receptor's source is a woman younger than 45 in good health and CMV-seronegative. The CDR3 sequence: CASSRRGDQPQHF. The CDR3 region has the DNA TGTGCCAGCAGTCGCAGGGGAGATCAGCCCCAGCATTTT.